Listed below are T cell receptor beta chains from one sample, sequenced in a study of T cell repertoires in ileal Crohn's disease. Data came from immunoSEQ multiplex PCR; TCRdb stores just in-frame clones and leaves some out. This repertoire shows about 11,000 clones, 80% to 90% found once; its top ten account for more than 8%. The sequenced sample consisted of ileal tissue. Receptors were obtained from an adult with Crohn's disease. Each CDR3 is given with its conserved first and last residue. Fields, in order: D gene, V gene, J gene, CDR3 length, clone size, CDR3 DNA, CDR3 protein. D genes are given only for firm matches. Size is stated for part of the rows, as once, few or many counts, or as a class when the clone is expanded.

d_call: TRBD1; v_call: TRBV9; j_call: TRBJ2-2; cdr3_length: 14; clone_size: NA; cdr3_nt: TGTGCCAGCACCCTAGACAGGGGTGGCGGGGAGCTGTTTTTT; cdr3_aa: CASTLDRGGGELFF
d_call: NA; v_call: TRBV6-1; j_call: TRBJ1-1; cdr3_length: 13; clone_size: NA; cdr3_nt: TGTGCCAGCAGAGAAGGGAATCCAACTGAAGCTTTCTTT; cdr3_aa: CASREGNPTEAFF
d_call: NA; v_call: TRBV19; j_call: TRBJ2-1; cdr3_length: 11; clone_size: NA; cdr3_nt: TGTGCCGCGGGGAGGTGGAATGAGCAGTTCTTC; cdr3_aa: CAAGRWNEQFF
d_call: NA; v_call: TRBV29-1; j_call: TRBJ1-1; cdr3_length: 13; clone_size: NA; cdr3_nt: TGCAGCGTTGCACCTGGGAGGAACACTGAAGCTTTCTTT; cdr3_aa: CSVAPGRNTEAFF
d_call: NA; v_call: TRBV6-1; j_call: TRBJ1-1; cdr3_length: 13; clone_size: once; cdr3_nt: TGTGCCAGCAGTGAACAGCCGAGGACCGAAGCTTTCTTT; cdr3_aa: CASSEQPRTEAFF
d_call: NA; v_call: TRBV5-6; j_call: TRBJ1-5; cdr3_length: 17; clone_size: NA; cdr3_nt: TGTGCCAGCAGCTTGATGGGGAGGAGGGGTGGCAATCAGCCCCAGCATTTT; cdr3_aa: CASSLMGRRGGNQPQHF
d_call: NA; v_call: TRBV4-2; j_call: TRBJ2-5; cdr3_length: 13; clone_size: NA; cdr3_nt: TGTGCCAGCAGCCAAGAAAGGTCCGAGACCCAGTACTTC; cdr3_aa: CASSQERSETQYF
d_call: TRBD2; v_call: TRBV7-9; j_call: TRBJ2-1; cdr3_length: 14; clone_size: NA; cdr3_nt: TGTGCCAGCAGGGGGACTAGCGATCACAATGAGCAGTTCTTC; cdr3_aa: CASRGTSDHNEQFF
d_call: TRBD2; v_call: TRBV30; j_call: TRBJ2-1; cdr3_length: 15; clone_size: NA; cdr3_nt: TGTGCCTGGAGTGTAGAAGCGGGAGGATACAATGAGCAGTTCTTC; cdr3_aa: CAWSVEAGGYNEQFF
d_call: TRBD1; v_call: TRBV5-1; j_call: TRBJ1-1; cdr3_length: 17; clone_size: NA; cdr3_nt: TGCGCCAGCAGCTCGCCGGACAGGGATTGGTCGAACACTGAAGCTTTCTTT; cdr3_aa: CASSSPDRDWSNTEAFF
d_call: NA; v_call: TRBV19; j_call: TRBJ1-1; cdr3_length: 13; clone_size: NA; cdr3_nt: TGTGCCAGTAGTATTAAGGGGGACACTGAAGCTTTCTTT; cdr3_aa: CASSIKGDTEAFF
d_call: TRBD1; v_call: TRBV7-9; j_call: TRBJ2-1; cdr3_length: 15; clone_size: once; cdr3_nt: TGTGCCAGCAGCCGTGGGGAGGACAGGGTGGATGAGCAGTTCTTC; cdr3_aa: CASSRGEDRVDEQFF
d_call: NA; v_call: TRBV29-1; j_call: TRBJ2-2; cdr3_length: 11; clone_size: NA; cdr3_nt: TGCAGCGTTTTTAGGACAGGGGAGCTGTTTTTT; cdr3_aa: CSVFRTGELFF
d_call: NA; v_call: TRBV2; j_call: TRBJ1-2; cdr3_length: 12; clone_size: NA; cdr3_nt: TGTGCCAGCAGTGAAGCCGGGTATGGCTACACCTTC; cdr3_aa: CASSEAGYGYTF
d_call: NA; v_call: TRBV27; j_call: TRBJ2-1; cdr3_length: 14; clone_size: NA; cdr3_nt: TGTGCCAGCAGCTTCATAGCGGTTAACAATGAGCAGTTCTTC; cdr3_aa: CASSFIAVNNEQFF
d_call: TRBD1; v_call: TRBV6-6; j_call: TRBJ1-5; cdr3_length: 13; clone_size: NA; cdr3_nt: TGTGCCAGCAGGGGACAGGGCGTAGCGCCCCAGCATTTT; cdr3_aa: CASRGQGVAPQHF
d_call: NA; v_call: TRBV18; j_call: TRBJ2-7; cdr3_length: 14; clone_size: NA; cdr3_nt: TGTGCCAGCTCACCACTAGCCTCATTCGACGAGCAGTACTTC; cdr3_aa: CASSPLASFDEQYF
d_call: NA; v_call: TRBV29-1; j_call: TRBJ1-1; cdr3_length: 13; clone_size: NA; cdr3_nt: TGCAGCGTTGAAGGCAAGGGAGGCACTGAAGCTTTCTTT; cdr3_aa: CSVEGKGGTEAFF